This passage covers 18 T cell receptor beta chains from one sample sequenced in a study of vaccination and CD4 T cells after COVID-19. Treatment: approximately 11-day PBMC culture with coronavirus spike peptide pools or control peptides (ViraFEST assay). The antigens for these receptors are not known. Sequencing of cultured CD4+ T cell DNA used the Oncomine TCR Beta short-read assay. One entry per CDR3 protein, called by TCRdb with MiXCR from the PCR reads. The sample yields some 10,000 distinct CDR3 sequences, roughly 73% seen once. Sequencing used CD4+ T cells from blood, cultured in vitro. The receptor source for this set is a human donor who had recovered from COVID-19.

The CDR3 reads CSAAGGGYGYTF. The CDR3 DNA is TGCAGTGCTGCGGGGGGTGGCTATGGCTACACCTTC. The chain recombines TRBV20-1 with TRBJ1-2, with D possibly TRBD1 on 5 matching bases. Germline-derived CDR1 and CDR2 are DFQATT and SNEGSKA (reference sequence). Trimming left V 5 bases short and J 4 bases short, with 11 bases between. CDR3 size: 12 residues.

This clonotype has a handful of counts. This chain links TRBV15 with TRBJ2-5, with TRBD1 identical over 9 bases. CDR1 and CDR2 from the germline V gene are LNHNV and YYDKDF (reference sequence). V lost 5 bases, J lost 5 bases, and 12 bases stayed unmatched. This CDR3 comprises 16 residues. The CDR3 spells CATSELGTGLWETQYF. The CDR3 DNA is TGTGCCACCAGCGAGCTGGGGACAGGGCTATGGGAGACCCAGTACTTC.

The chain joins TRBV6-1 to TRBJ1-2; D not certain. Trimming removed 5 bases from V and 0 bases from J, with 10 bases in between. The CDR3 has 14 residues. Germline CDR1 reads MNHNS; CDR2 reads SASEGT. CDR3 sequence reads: CASSTQTANYGYTF. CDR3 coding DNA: TGTGCCAGCAGTACCCAAACAGCTAACTATGGCTACACCTTC.

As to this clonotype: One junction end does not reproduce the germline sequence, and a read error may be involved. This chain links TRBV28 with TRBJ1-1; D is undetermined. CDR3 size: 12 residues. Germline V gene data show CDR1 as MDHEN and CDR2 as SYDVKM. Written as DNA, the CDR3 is TGTGCCGGCAGTGCCAGTCCAGAGGCGGCTTTCTTT. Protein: CAGSASPEAAFF.

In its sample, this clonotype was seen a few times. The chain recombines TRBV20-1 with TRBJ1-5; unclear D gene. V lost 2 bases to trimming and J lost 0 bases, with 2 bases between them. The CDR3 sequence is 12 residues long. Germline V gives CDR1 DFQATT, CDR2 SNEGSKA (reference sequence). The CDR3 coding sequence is TGCAGTGCTAGACGTAGCAATCAGCCCCAGCATTTT. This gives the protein CSARRSNQPQHF.

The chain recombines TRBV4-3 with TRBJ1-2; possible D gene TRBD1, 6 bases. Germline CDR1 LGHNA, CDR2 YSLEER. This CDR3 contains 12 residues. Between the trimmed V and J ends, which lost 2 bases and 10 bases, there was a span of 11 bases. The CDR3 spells CASSQTDSDYTF. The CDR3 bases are TGCGCCAGCAGCCAAACGGACAGCGACTACACCTTC.

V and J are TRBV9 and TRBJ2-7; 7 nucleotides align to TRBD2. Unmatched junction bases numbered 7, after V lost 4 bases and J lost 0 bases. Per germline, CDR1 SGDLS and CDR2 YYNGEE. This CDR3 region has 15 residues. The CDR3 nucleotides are TGTGCCAGCAGCCCTAGGGAGGGCAGCTCCTACGAGCAGTACTTC. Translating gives CASSPREGSSYEQYF.

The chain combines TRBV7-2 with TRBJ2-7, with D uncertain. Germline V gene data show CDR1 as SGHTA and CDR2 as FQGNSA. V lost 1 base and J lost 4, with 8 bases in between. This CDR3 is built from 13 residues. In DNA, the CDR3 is TGTGCCAGCAGCTTAGAGGCGTGGTACGAGCAGTACTTC. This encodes CASSLEAWYEQYF.

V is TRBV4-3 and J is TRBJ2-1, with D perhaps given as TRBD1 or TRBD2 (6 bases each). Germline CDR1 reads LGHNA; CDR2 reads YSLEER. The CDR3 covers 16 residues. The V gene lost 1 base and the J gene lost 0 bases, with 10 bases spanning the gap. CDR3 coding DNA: TGCGCCAGCAGCCAAGTAGGGGGGTTCTCCTACAATGAGCAGTTCTTC. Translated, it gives CASSQVGGFSYNEQFF.

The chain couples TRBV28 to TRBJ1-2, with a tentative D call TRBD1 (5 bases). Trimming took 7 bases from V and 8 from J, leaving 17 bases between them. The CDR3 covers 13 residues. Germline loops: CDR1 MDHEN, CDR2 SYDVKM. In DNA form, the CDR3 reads TGTGCCAGCACCCTCGGGACTTTTTTGGGCTACACCTTC. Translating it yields CASTLGTFLGYTF.

The DNA of the CDR3 is TGTGCCAGCAGCCTCGGGACTCGGGAACCCTACGAGCAGTACTTC. This encodes CASSLGTREPYEQYF. The chain combines TRBV7-9 with TRBJ2-7; D might be TRBD2 (6 bases). Germline lookup yields CDR1 SEHNR and CDR2 FQNEAQ (reference sequence). This CDR3 spans 15 amino acids. Trimming took 5 bases from V and 2 from J, leaving 16 bases between them. Supplemented by reference TRBV7-9 and TRBJ2-7, the full variable domain reads DTGVSQNPRHKITKRGQNVTFRCDPISEHNRLYWYRQTLGQGPEFLTYFQNEAQLEKSRLLSDRFSAERPKGSFSTLEIQRTEQGDSAMYLCASSLGTREPYEQYFGPGTRLTVT.

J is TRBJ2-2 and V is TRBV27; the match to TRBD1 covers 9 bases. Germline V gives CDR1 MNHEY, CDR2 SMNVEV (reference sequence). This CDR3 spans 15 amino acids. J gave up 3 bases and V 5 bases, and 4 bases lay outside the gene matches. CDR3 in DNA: TGTGCCAGCAGTCCCGGGACAGGGTACACCGGGGAGCTGTTTTTT. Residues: CASSPGTGYTGELFF.

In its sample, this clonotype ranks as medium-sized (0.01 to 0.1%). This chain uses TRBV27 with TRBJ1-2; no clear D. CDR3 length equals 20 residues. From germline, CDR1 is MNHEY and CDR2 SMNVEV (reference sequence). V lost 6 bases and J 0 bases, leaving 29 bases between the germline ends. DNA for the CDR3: TGTGCCAGCAGCCCTTATCGGGGTGCAGTGTCACGCCCGACTAACTATGGCTACACCTTC. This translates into CASSPYRGAVSRPTNYGYTF.

CDR3 DNA sequence: TGTGCCAGCAGTTACATTAGCGGGATTCCGGGCGAGCAGTACTTC. Protein sequence: CASSYISGIPGEQYF. The rearrangement joins TRBV27 to TRBJ2-7, with 8 positions matching TRBD2. The CDR3 covers 15 residues. The V gene end was trimmed by 4 bases and the J gene end by 6 bases; junction bases not matched to a gene: 11. Germline-derived CDR1 and CDR2 are MNHEY and SMNVEV (reference sequence).

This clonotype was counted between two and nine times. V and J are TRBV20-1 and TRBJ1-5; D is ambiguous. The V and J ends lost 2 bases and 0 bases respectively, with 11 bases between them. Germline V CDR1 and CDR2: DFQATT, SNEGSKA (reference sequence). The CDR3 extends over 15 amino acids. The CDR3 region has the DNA TGCAGTGCTAGAAGAACGGGCTATAGCAATCAGCCCCAGCATTTT. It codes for CSARRTGYSNQPQHF.

The CDR3 DNA reads as TGTGCCAGCAGCACAGCAAGAAACTATGGCTACACCTTC. Amino acid sequence: CASSTARNYGYTF. This chain joins TRBV2 and TRBJ1-2; D gene unclear. This CDR3 has 13 residues. V lost 6 bases and J 2 bases, leaving 10 bases between the germline ends. The germline V gene has CDR1 SNHLY and CDR2 FYNNEI.

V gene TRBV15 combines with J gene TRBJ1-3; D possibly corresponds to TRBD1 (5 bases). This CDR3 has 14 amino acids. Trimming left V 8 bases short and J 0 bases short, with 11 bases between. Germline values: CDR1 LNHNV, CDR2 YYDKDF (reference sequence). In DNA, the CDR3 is TGTGCCACCCGCGGGGCGAGCTCTGGAAACACCATATATTTT. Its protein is CATRGASSGNTIYF.

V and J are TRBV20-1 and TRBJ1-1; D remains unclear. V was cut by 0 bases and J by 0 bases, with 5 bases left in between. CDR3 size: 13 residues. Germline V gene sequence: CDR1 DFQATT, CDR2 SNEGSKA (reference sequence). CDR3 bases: TGCAGTGCTAGAGATCCAGTGAACACTGAAGCTTTCTTT. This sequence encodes CSARDPVNTEAFF.